The subject of this entry is one T cell receptor (beta chain). Its antigen remains unknown. This record belongs to a study of graft-versus-host responses after intestinal transplantation. Sequenced by immunoSEQ multiplex PCR; TCRdb stores in-frame clones only, minus some. The table records 35,000 to 45,000 clones, 94% of them present only once. Germline V lookup: CDR1 MRHNA, CDR2 SNTAGT. The V end was cut by 9 bases, the J end by 8 bases, with 17 bases between. There are 13 residues in the CDR3. Overall study results and limits: In patients with graft-donor T cell macrochimerism, allograft graft-versus-host to host-versus-graft clonal ratios were high.

This clonotype was sampled from a human donor who was the organ donor for an intestinal transplant. Sequencing used unstimulated CD4+ T cells sorted from spleen or lymph node cells, obtained before transplant. V is TRBV6-4 and J is TRBJ2-1, with D perhaps being TRBD1 or TRBD2 (7 bases each). For the CDR3, the DNA is TGTGCCAGTAAGGGGAGGGGGCAGGATGAGCAGTTCTTC. This codes for CASKGRGQDEQFF.